This T cell receptor (beta chain) was captured by sequencing in a study of cytomegalovirus exposure and HLA in healthy donors (dated by TCRdb to about 2017). About the full investigation: An earlier analysis of more than 550 of the donors reported about 300 Gb of sequence data and roughly 120 million unique TCR beta sequences obtained from roughly 180 million T cells. Genome-wide SNP genotypes for about 65% of the roughly 670 donors were used in a later genetic analysis, which treated that subset as a discovery cohort. Rather than drawing on any new phenotypic data, the later analysis identified candidate immune exposures from TCR beta sequences and the way those sequences occurred across donors. Every repertoire in the discovery cohort had been generated on one and the same sequencing platform. Among almost 400 genotyped donors of the cohort, an average of about 240,000 unique TCR beta nucleotide sequences were sequenced per donor, around 20% of them non-productive. In a later analysis, previously published TCR beta repertoires from roughly 710 donors were re-analyzed and high-resolution HLA genotyping was added so that TCR occurrence patterns could be studied. The number of donors typed differed by locus, with roughly 620-640 for A, B, C, DRB1 and DQB1, around 500 for DQA1, 606 for DPA1, and around 460 for DPB1. A handful of DR-DQ haplotypes were treated as single units for association and clustering because of strong linkage in the cohort. To decide whether each TCR beta V gene segment behaved as functional or pseudogenic, an earlier analysis of 587 of the donors relied on high-throughput TCR beta sequencing. Roughly 300 gigabases of sequencing data and roughly 81 million unique TCR sequences made up an early release that covered nearly 650 HLA-typed donors. The study aimed to test whether signatures of past pathogen exposure could be identified by cataloging public T cell receptors. To predict cytomegalovirus infection status, the study brought together high-throughput TCR immunosequencing, statistical association of individual TCRs with disease status, and machine learning. Using immunosequencing, the study profiled T cell repertoires from fewer than 850 subjects and related those repertoires to cytomegalovirus serostatus. Among the approximately 400 genotyped donors, around 81% belonged to the genetic ancestry cluster associated with self-reported Caucasian donors. Donor age, sex, ethnicity and CMV serostatus were collected together with the repertoire data. HLA typing included class I and class II loci at four-digit resolution. Besides the first cohort of under 700 subjects, a separate validation cohort made up of 120 different subjects was used.

On this clone itself: The antigen it binds to is not known. Per-base quality was not reported, and no clone a single base away is much larger than it.

The cohort was made up of 500 to 850 healthy bone marrow donors. At the time of sampling, all cohort members were nominally healthy, though unrecorded immune exposures were likely present. The donor was CMV seronegative and was included in the group of a few hundred seronegative cohort members. A peripheral blood sample was provided by each donor, and peripheral blood mononuclear cells were used for TCR beta sequencing. The Qiagen DNeasy Blood Extraction Kit was used to extract genomic DNA from the blood cell samples. To prepare the library, the immunoSEQ multiplex PCR assay was applied. The multiplex PCR relied on a mix of 60 forward primers for TCR Vbeta segments and 13 reverse primers for TCR Jbeta segments. The CDR3 region of rearranged TCR beta genes was amplified from genomic DNA with a multiplex PCR assay. The amplified TCR beta libraries were sequenced on the Illumina HiSeq System as 87-base-pair reads. Per the authors' processing: In a later analysis, about 80 million unique TCR beta chains were counted across the approximately 640 repertoires, and roughly 11 million of these chains were shared by at least two donors. Raw reads were error-corrected and collapsed into unique sequences with a nearest-neighbor algorithm that merged closely related sequences to remove PCR and sequencing errors. To assign V, D and J gene segments, CDR3 sequences were aligned to IMGT reference sequences. For a sequence to be retained, at least a six-nucleotide match to both a V gene segment and a J gene segment was required. A rearrangement was called productive if the CDR3 had no stop codons and remained in frame with V and J, and every other rearrangement was called non-productive. CDR3 was defined according to IMGT convention as the region running from the second conserved V-encoded cysteine to the conserved J-encoded phenylalanine. The earlier analysis of about 640 of the donors excluded any sequence lacking an unambiguous match to a single V gene segment. In an earlier analysis of approximately 610 of the donors, V segments were called functional above 56.7% productive rearrangements and were called segregating when the between-donor standard deviation exceeded 5%. A statistical classification framework was built for diagnosing cytomegalovirus status from the catalog of TCR beta chain sequences. V and J gene assignment, in a later analysis, came from comparing TCR nucleotide sequences with IMGT/GENE-DB human TR gene sequences. A later analysis assigned CDR3 sequences and most-parsimonious VDJ recombination scenarios with the TCRdist pipeline. A later analysis defined each TCR beta chain by its CDR3 amino acid sequence plus V-gene family, and excluded reads lacking a unique V-gene family. To address suspected cross-contamination and a sequencing artifact, a later analysis removed over 500 highly shared, low-generation-probability nucleotide sequences. In a later analysis, a clonal expansion index for each public chain was calculated from normalized within-repertoire ranks of inferred template counts. In a later analysis, generation probabilities were computed using a VDJ recombination model fitted to out-of-frame rearrangements, and the results were checked against IGoR. Hypergeometric tests were used in a later analysis to score TCR-TCR, TCR-HLA and TCR-CMV co-occurrence, with a repertoire-size bias correction applied to the TCR pairs. A later analysis estimated false discovery rates by permuting HLA or CMV assignments 20 times. In a later analysis, co-occurring TCRs were grouped with DBSCAN, and TCRdist sequence similarity was added when clustering was performed within HLA-allele-positive subsets. For co-occurrence clustering, repertoires with fewer than 30,000 or more than 120,000 public chains were excluded, along with 5 or 6 repertoires with anomalous nucleotide sharing. TCRdb mirrors the immuneACCESS table, restricted to in-frame sequences. Some clones are absent from its copies; in checked studies, under half trace to an unresolved V gene, and the reason for the others is unknown. Clone size and the V and J calls come from that table; the DNA yielded D and trimming. The sample table shows approximately 290,000 clones, and 75% to 85% are seen once. The biggest ten clones account for more than 0.3% of the sample.

V lost 3 bases and J lost 3 bases; the stretch between them is 11 bases long. Based on the germline V gene, the CDR1 and CDR2 sequences are SGHAT and FQNNGV. The CDR3 runs 14 residues from the cysteine to the phenylalanine. Solely the CDR3 DNA is kept, with 42 bases framed from the first base. Summary of the overall study and its limitations: The presence/absence analyses assumed that sequencing depth was roughly uniform across donors, and that assumption may not be true. Broadly in line with IMGT annotations, most TCR beta V segments showed up in productive rearrangements about 90% or about 30% of the time in an earlier analysis of 450 to 600 of the donors. The 87-base-pair reads could not distinguish some IMGT-functional V segments, including TRBV6-2 and TRBV6-3, so those segments were excluded. Only TCR beta chains were sequenced in this cohort, and the absence of alpha or paired-chain data limited detectable features. For the cohort, immune exposure information was limited to CMV serostatus. Strong co-occurrence of HLA alleles, especially DR and DQ, made assigning TCR associations to individual alleles difficult. The classifier was reported to diagnose cytomegalovirus status with high specificity and sensitivity in both the original cohort and the validation cohort. HLA typing was unavailable for some donors at each locus, so association tests used only the typed subset. Linkage disequilibrium might explain the correlated functional status among segregating V segments, but an unknown experimental factor could not be excluded. A further reported finding was that TCR beta sequences accurately predicted the HLA-A and HLA-B alleles for most subjects in the first cohort. In a later analysis, HLA-associated TCR beta chains showed more clonal expansion and lower generation probabilities than non-associated chains that were equally common. The study listed 150 to 200 TCR beta chains as associated with cytomegalovirus. Specific HLA alleles were associated with more than 15,000 TCR beta sequences at a false discovery rate of 0.05 in a later analysis. Most TCR sequences were seen in very few donors, while some public TCRs were found in many individuals. The earlier analysis of some 560 of the donors excluded some 16 rarely observed V segments, including chromosome 9 orphons, because counts were too low. It was suggested by the authors that the approach could potentially be generalized to other disease states and immunological phenotypes. According to a later analysis, TCR association rates differed among HLA loci, with DRB1 alleles showing the most associated TCRs and HLA-C alleles showing the fewest. A later analysis found that most CMV-associated TCR beta chains appeared HLA-restricted, with HLA associations seemingly driven largely by CMV exposure. In vitro tests confirmed that a few of the cytomegalovirus-associated TCR beta chains recognize cytomegalovirus antigens. A cluster of highly shared sequence variants was judged likely to represent a technical artifact of the sequencing pipeline. Several of the top co-occurrence clusters appeared to be linked to parvovirus B19, influenza, CMV and Epstein-Barr virus, according to a later analysis. In a later genetic analysis, a missense DCLRE1C variant was associated with V-gene and J-gene trimming of TCR beta chains, and the association was replicated in an independent cohort. According to a later genetic analysis, donors in an Asian-associated ancestry cluster had fewer N-insertions in productive TCRs than the roughly 700-donor mean.

This clonotype was obtained from a girl aged 2 to 10 in good health and CMV-seronegative. The chain couples TRBV11-2 to TRBJ1-2; a weak D assignment points to TRBD1 (6 bases agree). Material: PBMCs. The CDR3 has the sequence CASSFNRQDYGYTF. The sequenced DNA: TGTGCCAGCAGCTTTAATAGACAGGACTATGGCTACACCTTC.